This T cell receptor beta chain stems from a study of shared clonotypes between healthy human individuals. Whole-study results and caveats: Lower generation probabilities were found for non-shared clonotypes than for those shared by all four donors.

In the naive CD8 group, cells lacked CD45RO and were positively selected for CCR7, so terminally differentiated effector memory CD45RA+ cells were left out. A word on this clone: The antigen remains undetermined.

Clones were read by immunoSEQ multiplex PCR, and TCRdb kept only the in-frame ones, dropping some. The sample yields fewer than 850,000 clones, roughly 96% seen once. The clonotype was recovered from a man aged 25 to 45 in good health. The sequenced sample consisted of naive CD8+ T cells sorted from blood.

CDR3 in amino acids: CASSDLRLAGGYNEQFF. The CDR3 coding sequence is TGTGCCAGCAGTGATCTTCGGCTAGCGGGAGGCTACAATGAGCAGTTCTTC. The chain carries TRBV6-1 and TRBJ2-1; 11 bases map to TRBD2. Germline V gene data show CDR1 as MNHNS and CDR2 as SASEGT. The V and J ends lost 3 bases and 3 bases, in that order; junction bases with no gene match: 7. The CDR3 length is 17 residues.